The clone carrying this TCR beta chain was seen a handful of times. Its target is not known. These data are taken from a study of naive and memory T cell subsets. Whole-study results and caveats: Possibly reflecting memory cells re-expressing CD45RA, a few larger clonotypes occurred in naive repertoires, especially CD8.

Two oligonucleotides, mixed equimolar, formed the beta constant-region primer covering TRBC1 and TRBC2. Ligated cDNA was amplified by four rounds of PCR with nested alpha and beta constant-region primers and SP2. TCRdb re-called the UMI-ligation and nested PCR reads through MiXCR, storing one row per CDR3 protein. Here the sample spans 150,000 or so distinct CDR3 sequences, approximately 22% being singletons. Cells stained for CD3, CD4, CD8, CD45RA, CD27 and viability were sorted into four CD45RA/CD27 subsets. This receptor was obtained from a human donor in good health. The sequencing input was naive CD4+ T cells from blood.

The CDR3 region is CASSQPTGGRSEQFF. In nucleotides, the CDR3 is TGTGCCAGCAGTCAACCTACAGGAGGGAGGAGTGAGCAGTTCTTC. The chain carries TRBV28 and TRBJ2-1; D perhaps matches TRBD2 (6 bases). This CDR3 comprises 15 residues. V was pared by 5 bases and J by 9 bases, with 20 bases between. CDR1 is MDHEN and CDR2 is SYDVKM in the germline V gene.